The 24 T cell receptor beta chains reported below all come from one sample, sequenced in a study of OX40 agonist ivuxolimab in advanced cancers. Libraries were prepared by immunoSEQ multiplex PCR; TCRdb keeps only in-frame clonotypes and omits some of them. The sample includes roughly 60,000 clones, 70% to 90% of them seen just once. Here the sequenced sample was CD4+ or CD8+ T cells sorted from blood, taken in a trial of the OX40 agonist ivuxolimab. These receptors came from an adult with an advanced solid tumor such as melanoma, head and neck, liver or kidney cancer.

This clone was seen more than once but under ten times. The rearrangement joins TRBV11-2 to TRBJ1-2; no clear D. Germline loops: CDR1 SGHAT, CDR2 FQNNGV. The germline V and J ends were trimmed by 7 bases and 1 base, with 16 bases remaining between them. CDR3 length: 15 amino acids. The CDR3 nucleotides read TGTGCCAGCACCTCGACGGGAAATTTTAACTATGGCTACACCTTC. Amino acid sequence: CASTSTGNFNYGYTF.

J is TRBJ1-1 and V is TRBV10-3; D gene unclear. The CDR3 has 13 amino acids. Germline-derived CDR1 and CDR2 are ENHRY and SYGVKD. V was trimmed by 10 bases and J by 3 bases, leaving 15 bases between them. The CDR3 region has the DNA TGTGCCACAACGGACCGGGAATACACTGAAGCTTTCTTT. It specifies CATTDREYTEAFF.

The chain carries TRBV27 and TRBJ2-7; TRBD2 matches 10 bases. Per germline, CDR1 MNHEY and CDR2 SMNVEV (reference sequence). Germline trimming cut 4 bases from V and 2 bases from J; bases unmatched to any gene: 5. This CDR3 spans 15 amino acids. CDR3 nucleotide sequence: TGTGCCAGCAGTTCGGGGACTAGCGTAGCCTACGAGCAGTACTTC. This sequence encodes CASSSGTSVAYEQYF.

V gene TRBV7-9 combines with J gene TRBJ2-3; 15 bases align to TRBD2. The CDR3 covers 18 residues. Germline assignment: CDR1 SEHNR and CDR2 FQNEAQ (reference sequence). V trimming: 5 bases; J trimming: 3 bases; junction bases outside the gene matches: 9. Written as DNA, the CDR3 is TGTGCCAGCAGCCCACCAGGACTAGCGGGAGGGAGGACAGATACGCAGTATTTT. Its protein is CASSPPGLAGGRTDTQYF. Variable domain in full (rest from reference TRBV7-9 and TRBJ2-3): DTGVSQNPRHKITKRGQNVTFRCDPISEHNRLYWYRQTLGQGPEFLTYFQNEAQLEKSRLLSDRFSAERPKGSFSTLEIQRTEQGDSAMYLCASSPPGLAGGRTDTQYFGPGTRLTVL.

This chain uses TRBV5-4 with TRBJ2-1; D ambiguous. V lost 3 bases, J lost 2 bases, and 12 bases lay in between. The CDR3 consists of 15 residues. From germline, CDR1 is SGHNT and CDR2 YYREEE (reference sequence). Here the CDR3 DNA reads TGTGCCAGCAGCTCCGGGCCGGGCCCCTACAATGAGCAGTTCTTC. It encodes CASSSGPGPYNEQFF.

The chain carries TRBV10-3 and TRBJ2-1; 8 bases line up with TRBD2. Germline loops: CDR1 ENHRY, CDR2 SYGVKD. With V trimmed by 0 bases and J by 4 bases, 2 bases remained unmatched. The CDR3 extends over 15 amino acids. The CDR3: CAISESTSGYNEQFF. CDR3 sequence (DNA): TGTGCCATCAGTGAGTCTACTAGCGGTTACAATGAGCAGTTCTTC.

The chain recombines TRBV4-3 with TRBJ2-3; 11 nucleotides align to TRBD2. CDR3 length equals 19 residues. The germline CDR1 and CDR2 sequences are LGHNA and YSLEER. With 2 bases clipped from V and 0 bases from J, the junction kept 10 bases outside the gene matches. DNA of the CDR3: TGCGCCAGCAGCCAAAGGATTAGCGGGGGGGAATACAGCACAGATACGCAGTATTTT. Translating gives CASSQRISGGEYSTDTQYF.

The chain joins TRBV6-5 to TRBJ1-1, with no clear D. V lost 4 bases and J lost 0, with 15 bases in between. CDR3 length equals 16 residues. Germline loops: CDR1 MNHEY, CDR2 SVGAGI. CDR3 amino acids: CASSLGPSSMNTEAFF. In DNA, the CDR3 is TGTGCCAGCAGTTTGGGTCCCAGTTCTATGAACACTGAAGCTTTCTTT.

The chain joins TRBV5-4 to TRBJ2-7; TRBD2 matches at 11 bases. Germline values: CDR1 SGHNT, CDR2 YYREEE (reference sequence). The ends lost 0 bases at V and 6 bases at J; junction bases unmatched: 2. There are 14 residues in the CDR3. CDR3 loop: CASSLELAGVEQYF. CDR3 coding DNA: TGTGCCAGCAGCTTGGAACTAGCGGGAGTCGAGCAGTACTTC.

This clone is a singleton in its sample. J is TRBJ2-2 and V is TRBV4-1; 9 nucleotides match TRBD2. V shed 3 bases and J 4 bases; nucleotides not matched to a gene: 3. Germline lookup yields CDR1 MGHRA and CDR2 YSYEKL. CDR3 length: 15 amino acids. The CDR3 spells CASSHPAGGTGELFF. The CDR3, as DNA: TGCGCCAGCAGCCATCCAGCGGGAGGCACCGGGGAGCTGTTTTTT.

The rearrangement joins TRBV5-1 to TRBJ2-7; perhaps TRBD2 as D (5 bases). V was pared by 0 bases and J by 8 bases, with 18 bases between. The CDR3 spans 15 residues. Germline V gene data show CDR1 as SGHRS and CDR2 as YFSETQ. CDR3 protein: CASSLARVLEGQQYF. The CDR3 DNA follows: TGCGCCAGCAGCTTGGCCCGGGTACTCGAGGGCCAGCAGTACTTC.

The J gene is TRBJ1-2, the V gene TRBV5-6, with D unresolved. The CDR3 runs 16 residues. The germline V and J ends were trimmed by 4 bases and 2 bases, with 18 bases remaining between them. The germline gives CDR1 SGHDT, CDR2 YYEEEE. The CDR3 here is CASSVMVAIPNYGYTF. As DNA, the CDR3 is TGTGCCAGCAGCGTGATGGTGGCGATACCCAACTATGGCTACACCTTC.

This chain joins TRBV7-2 and TRBJ1-5; D is unresolved. This CDR3 is built from 13 residues. From germline, CDR1 is SGHTA and CDR2 FQGNSA. Trimming shortened V by 5 bases and J by 5 bases, and 10 bases separated the two germline ends. CDR3 coding DNA: TGTGCCAGCAGCCTAACACGTGATCAGCCCCAGCATTTT. This translates into CASSLTRDQPQHF.

The chain carries TRBV5-1 and TRBJ1-1; no clear D gene. This CDR3 region has 14 residues. Trimming took off 5 bases at V and 0 bases at J, with 11 bases between the two ends. Germline V gene data show CDR1 as SGHRS and CDR2 as YFSETQ. The CDR3 DNA follows: TGCGCCAGCAGGTCCCGGGAAATGAACACTGAAGCTTTCTTT. Its translation: CASRSREMNTEAFF.

The gene calls are TRBV11-2 and TRBJ1-2; TRBD1 matches 8 bases. The V gene's germline CDR1 is SGHAT and CDR2 FQNNGV. CDR3 length: 18 residues. V shed 7 bases and J 0 bases; nucleotides not matched to a gene: 16. The CDR3 here is CASTAFLTGDGANYGYTF. Here the CDR3 DNA reads TGTGCCAGCACCGCGTTTCTGACAGGGGACGGGGCTAACTATGGCTACACCTTC.

The genes are TRBV5-1 and TRBJ2-5; 9 bases are a match to TRBD1. Germline V lookup: CDR1 SGHRS, CDR2 YFSETQ. CDR3 length: 14 residues. Germline trimming cut 3 bases from V and 11 bases from J; bases unmatched to any gene: 11. The CDR3 bases are TGCGCCAGCAGCTCCGGGACAGGGAGCGGAGAGCAGTACTTC. Translation: CASSSGTGSGEQYF.

V and J are TRBV5-1 and TRBJ2-1; D perhaps matches TRBD2 (6 bases). This CDR3 contains 15 residues. Germline-derived CDR1 and CDR2 are SGHRS and YFSETQ. V dropped 4 bases and J dropped 9 bases, with 20 bases sitting between them. The CDR3 sequence is CASSPALWREVEQFF. The CDR3 nucleotides read TGCGCCAGCAGCCCAGCTCTCTGGCGGGAAGTTGAGCAGTTCTTC.

This clone was seen a handful of times. This chain connects TRBV2 to TRBJ2-7; a weak D match, TRBD2 (6 bases). Germline-derived CDR1 and CDR2 are SNHLY and FYNNEI. The CDR3 runs to 12 residues. Trimming cost V 5 bases and J 1 base, with 6 bases left between them. CDR3 in amino acids: CASSRGSYEQYF. The DNA for the CDR3 is TGTGCCAGCAGTCGGGGGTCCTACGAGCAGTACTTC.

CDR3 loop: CASSLTGVRYNEQFF. The CDR3 DNA reads as TGCGCCAGCAGCTTGACGGGGGTTCGCTACAATGAGCAGTTCTTC. The chain has TRBV5-1 and TRBJ2-1; a weak D match, TRBD2 (6 bases). The CDR3 is made up of 15 amino acids. Deletions cut 1 base from V and 3 bases from J, with 11 bases between. Germline V gene data show CDR1 as SGHRS and CDR2 as YFSETQ.

The chain recombines TRBV4-1 with TRBJ1-3; 7 nucleotides agree with TRBD1. CDR1 and CDR2 (germline): MGHRA, YSYEKL. The length of the CDR3 is 16 residues. The V segment lost 0 bases and the J segment 0 bases; nucleotides outside the gene matches: 2. The CDR3 spells CASSQEGQVSGNTIYF. The CDR3 nucleotides read TGCGCCAGCAGCCAAGAAGGACAGGTCTCTGGAAACACCATATATTTT.

CDR3 amino acids: CASSPVWGASNQPQHF. The CDR3 DNA sequence: TGTGCCAGCAGCCCAGTTTGGGGGGCCAGCAATCAGCCCCAGCATTTT. J is TRBJ1-5 and V is TRBV5-4, with D possibly being TRBD1 (6 bases). CDR1 and CDR2 (germline): SGHNT, YYREEE (reference sequence). The CDR3 totals 16 residues. Trimming took off 4 bases at V and 1 base at J, with 15 bases between the two ends.

There are a few counts of this clone. The J gene is TRBJ2-2, the V gene TRBV27; possibly TRBD1 or TRBD2 for D (5 bases each). The CDR3 loop spans 17 amino acids. Germline lookup yields CDR1 MNHEY and CDR2 SMNVEV (reference sequence). V shed 3 bases and J shed 1 base, with 15 bases lying between them. The CDR3: CASSFPFLGVNTGELFF. CDR3 nucleotide sequence: TGTGCCAGCAGTTTCCCCTTTTTGGGGGTGAACACCGGGGAGCTGTTTTTT.

The rearrangement uses TRBV2 and TRBJ2-7; 9 bases line up with TRBD1. The length of the CDR3 is 14 residues. V was pared by 8 bases and J by 5 bases, with 10 bases of the junction left unmatched. CDR1 and CDR2 from the germline V gene are SNHLY and FYNNEI. The CDR3 DNA reads as TGTGCCAGCGGAGCCCCGGGACAGGGAAACGAGCAGTACGTC. The encoded protein is CASGAPGQGNEQYV.

CDR3 nucleotides: TGTGCCAGCAGTTACGGGCGCGGACAGACCAATGAAAAACTGTTTTTT. It yields the protein CASSYGRGQTNEKLFF. The genes are TRBV6-6 and TRBJ1-4; maybe TRBD1 (6 bases). CDR3 size: 16 residues. CDR1 MNHNY and CDR2 SVGAGI come from the germline V gene (reference sequence). V was shortened by 2 bases and J by 5 bases, with 15 bases between the two germline ends.